This T cell receptor beta chain was sequenced in a study of T cells in Graves' hyperthyroidism and ophthalmopathy. Study conclusions and caveats: Peripheral blood also featured most of the thyroid clonotypes expanded above 0.001.

It was RNA transcripts that yielded the amplified TCR beta CDR3 regions. The TCR CDR3 first-round RT-PCR relied on the HTBI primer set. TCRdb re-analysed the multiplex PCR reads in MiXCR, keeping a single row per CDR3 protein. There are 500,000 to 650,000 distinct CDR3 sequences in the sample; more than 12% occur only once, and around 12% lies in the top ten. This clonotype was recorded many times. The antigen remains undetermined. Clinical symptoms, serum thyroxine, TRAb, thyroid ultrasound and orbital computed tomography informed diagnoses. The clonotype comes from a woman aged 50 to 60 with Graves' ophthalmopathy. Source material: blood.

This CDR3 reads CSARDLVGVNTGELFF. The CDR3 DNA follows: TGCAGTGCTAGAGATCTTGTCGGGGTGAACACCGGGGAGCTGTTTTTT. The chain employs TRBV20-1 and TRBJ2-2; tentative D call: TRBD2 (5 bases). Germline V lookup: CDR1 DFQATT, CDR2 SNEGSKA (reference sequence). V lost 0 bases and J 1 base, leaving 12 bases between the germline ends. The CDR3 spans 16 residues.